Below are 11 T cell receptor beta chains sequenced from a single sample in a study of blood T cells in healthy people across ages. For the second PCR, which ran for about 6 to 11 cycles, a sample-barcoded 5' primer and a J-beta primer mix were used. Each CDR3 protein gets one entry after TCRdb re-called the 5' RACE reads with MiXCR. The repertoire holds about 780,000 distinct CDR3 sequences, around 25% seen once, with 3% in the top ten. The sample also formed part of further work on T cells of mothers and their children.

Sequenced sample: blood. Every receptor here comes from a boy aged 10-17 years in good health.

V gene TRBV19 combines with J gene TRBJ1-4; D is unclear. The V gene lost 1 base and the J gene lost 7 bases, with 16 bases spanning the gap. The length of the CDR3 is 16 residues. Germline CDR1 is LNHDA and CDR2 is SQIVND (reference sequence). In nucleotides, the CDR3 is TGTGCCAGTAGTATAGGTTTGTCGACACCCGGTGAAAAACTGTTTTTT. Its translation is CASSIGLSTPGEKLFF.

This sequence joins TRBV20-1 and TRBJ2-3; a weak D match, TRBD2 (5 bases). The CDR3 is 15 amino acids. The V and J ends lost 5 bases and 3 bases respectively, with 18 bases between them. The germline V gene encodes CDR1 DFQATT and CDR2 SNEGSKA (reference sequence). CDR3 in DNA: TGCAGTGCTCTCCCCCGGGTCTCGGGGACAGATACGCAGTATTTT. Its translation is CSALPRVSGTDTQYF.

V gene TRBV15 combines with J gene TRBJ2-5, with D tentatively TRBD1 (6 bases). TRBJ2-7 explains the end of the DNA better; the J call may be wrong. Germline assignment: CDR1 LNHNV and CDR2 YYDKDF (reference sequence). There are 13 residues in the CDR3. CDR3: CATSRGQVYEQYF. CDR3 bases: TGTGCCACCAGCAGAGGACAGGTCTACGAGCAGTACTTC.

This clonotype appeared a few times. The V gene is TRBV18, the J gene TRBJ2-7; TRBD1 might be the D (6 bases). Trimming removed 0 bases from V and 3 bases from J, with 12 bases in between. Germline V gene data show CDR1 as KGHSH and CDR2 as LQKENI. CDR3 length: 15 amino acids. CDR3 coding DNA: TGTGCCAGCTCACCACCGTATGAAGGGGGCTACGAGCAGTACTTC. Translating it yields CASSPPYEGGYEQYF.

This clonotype has at least ten counts. This sequence joins TRBV25-1 and TRBJ1-1; D is possibly TRBD1 (5 bases). V dropped 6 bases and J dropped 7 bases, with 18 bases sitting between them. Germline V gene sequence: CDR1 MGHDK, CDR2 SYGVNS. The CDR3 loop spans 14 amino acids. The CDR3 DNA sequence: TGTGCCAGCAGGGCCGCGGGGGGAACTGGTGAAGCTTTCTTT. Translation: CASRAAGGTGEAFF.

This sequence joins TRBV4-1 and TRBJ1-2; D not certain. The germline V and J ends were trimmed by 1 base and 8 bases, with 11 bases remaining between them. CDR1 and CDR2 (germline): MGHRA, YSYEKL. The CDR3 has 13 residues. The CDR3 sequence: CASSQGQDGGYTF. DNA of the CDR3: TGCGCCAGCAGCCAAGGGCAGGATGGGGGCTACACCTTC.

This rearrangement joins TRBV7-2 to TRBJ2-3; D not resolved. Trimming took off 3 bases at V and 0 bases at J, with 10 bases between the two ends. CDR1 and CDR2 (germline): SGHTA, FQGNSA. The CDR3 extends over 15 amino acids. The CDR3 sequence: CASSLSRTSTDTQYF. Written as DNA, the CDR3 is TGTGCCAGCAGCTTGAGTAGAACTAGCACAGATACGCAGTATTTT.

This clonotype came up a few times. The germline gene is not matched at one end of the junction; a read error may be the cause. The CDR3 spells CASSLEVGQSCNEQFF. For the CDR3, the DNA is TGTGCCAGCAGCCTTGAGGTAGGGCAGTCCTGCAATGAGCAGTTCTTC. The chain combines TRBV4-2 with TRBJ2-1; D gene unclear. The germline V gene encodes CDR1 LGHNA and CDR2 YNFKEQ. CDR3 length equals 16 residues.

This clonotype was found a few times. This rearrangement joins TRBV29-1 to TRBJ2-4; 12 bases match TRBD1. Germline trimming cut 6 bases from V and 1 base from J; bases unmatched to any gene: 19. The CDR3 length is 20 residues. The germline gives CDR1 SQVTM, CDR2 ANQGSEA. The CDR3 region is CSVPYCSGQGADVAKNIQYF. As DNA, the CDR3 is TGCAGCGTCCCGTACTGCTCGGGACAGGGGGCCGATGTGGCCAAAAACATTCAGTACTTC.

The V call is TRBV12-3 or TRBV12-4, the J call TRBJ1-1; D is unresolved. The CDR3 is made up of 15 amino acids. Trimming cost V 1 base and J 0 bases, with 9 bases left between them. CDR3 sequence reads: CASSLDGGLNTEAFF. The CDR3 bases are TGTGCCAGCAGTTTAGACGGAGGGTTGAACACTGAAGCTTTCTTT.

This clonotype was detected a few times. This rearrangement joins TRBV24-1 to TRBJ2-2; TRBD1 might be the D (6 bases). The CDR3 runs to 15 residues. The germline V and J ends were trimmed by 7 bases and 5 bases, with 16 bases remaining between them. Per the germline V gene, CDR1 is KGHDR and CDR2 is SFDVKD. This CDR3 reads CATSPTGPGTGELFF. The CDR3 DNA reads as TGTGCCACCAGCCCAACAGGGCCGGGTACCGGGGAGCTGTTTTTT.